This TCR beta chain was sequenced during a study of chemoradiotherapy in HPV16-positive cancers. The study, taken as a whole, reports: HPV-specific T cells were functionally defined from only two HPV16-positive patients.

TCRdb keeps only in-frame clones here, not all; method: immunoSEQ multiplex PCR. Altogether 15,000 to 20,000 clones are present, around four fifths being singletons, with the ten largest covering approximately 1.3%. About this clone itself: Its specificity is unknown.

The CDR3 is 13 residues long. Trimming left V 1 base short and J 4 bases short, with 7 bases between. Germline V gives CDR1 PRHDT, CDR2 FYEKMQ (reference sequence). The sequence was collected from a human donor with HPV-associated anogenital cancer. This rearrangement joins TRBV13 to TRBJ1-2; D is unresolved. Sample collection occurred from a patient who underwent chemoradiotherapy. In nucleotides, the CDR3 is TGTGCCAGCAGCTTAGTCAGATCCTATGGCTACACCTTC. This gives the protein CASSLVRSYGYTF.